This record concerns one TCR beta chain sequence. Original processing methods: Using reference gene primer amplification, nucleated cell counts were estimated. Generated by immunoSEQ multiplex PCR, the TCRdb table keeps only in-frame clones and is missing some. Clone size and the V and J calls come from that table; the DNA yielded D and trimming. The data show 150,000 or so clones, with approximately 90% seen just once and 0.99% held by the top ten. The data are from a study of blood T cell repertoires in COVID-19. Whole-study context: Researchers got acute and convalescent COVID-19 samples from the United States, Italy and Spain. T cells, B-cell-depleted T cells, or PBMCs provided the cDNA or gDNA that served as material.

From germline, CDR1 is SNHLY and CDR2 FYNNEI. V gave up 7 bases and J gave up 1 base, with 13 bases separating them. The CDR3 runs to 14 residues. This TCR was sampled from a man younger than 35 with acute or convalescent COVID-19. Sequenced input: peripheral blood. The chain carries TRBV2 and TRBJ2-5; TRBD1 is a possible D gene (7 bases). CDR3 region: CASNRQGLQETQYF. In nucleotides, the CDR3 is TGTGCCAGCAACCGACAGGGACTCCAAGAGACCCAGTACTTC.